This is a list of T cell receptor beta chains from one sample in a study of blood T cells in healthy people across ages. TCRdb reprocessed the 5' RACE reads via MiXCR and lists one record per CDR3 protein. The top ten hold over 20% of the sample, which has about a million distinct CDR3 sequences, roughly half seen once. Material for sequencing was blood. The receptor source for this set is a woman aged 55-75 years in good health. CDR3s include the opening cysteine and the closing phenylalanine or tryptophan. A D gene is named only where the DNA matches it firmly. The size entry is marked missing in some rows and otherwise reads once, few, many or a size class.

>TRBV27|NA|few|TRBJ2-3
TGTGCCAGCAGTCCCCCGGTGGGCACAGATACGCAGTATTTT
CASSPPVGTDTQYF
>TRBV29-1|NA|NA|TRBJ1-2
TGCAGCGTTGCCCGACCGTATGGCTACACCTTC
CSVARPYGYTF
>TRBV7-9|TRBD2|few|TRBJ2-7
TGTGCCAGCAGCTTGACTAGCGGCCACTACGAGCAGTACTTC
CASSLTSGHYEQYF
>TRBV10-3|NA|NA|TRBJ1-2
TGTGCCATCAGTGAGGTGGGGGCAGCCAACTATGGCTACACCTTC
CAISEVGAANYGYTF
>TRBV6-1|TRBD2|NA|TRBJ2-3
TGTGCCAGCAGATCCGGGACTAGCGGAGCCACAGATACGCAGTATTTT
CASRSGTSGATDTQYF
>TRBV29-1|TRBD1|many|TRBJ2-7
TGCAGCGTTGTGGCAGGGGGCTACGAGCAGTACTTC
CSVVAGGYEQYF
>TRBV4-2|NA|few|TRBJ2-2
TGTGCCAGCAGCCAAGTTATAGCCGGGGAGCTGTTTTTT
CASSQVIAGELFF
>TRBV19|TRBD2|NA|TRBJ2-1
TGTGCCAGTAGTATAGGTTTGGGGGGGAATGAGCAGTTCTTC
CASSIGLGGNEQFF
>TRBV25-1|NA|NA|TRBJ2-7
TGTGCCAGCAGTGGGGGAACTAGTCGCCACGAGCAGTACTTC
CASSGGTSRHEQYF
>TRBV10-3|NA|few|TRBJ2-3
TGTGCCATCACATCGGACAACACAGATACGCAGTATTTT
CAITSDNTDTQYF
>TRBV6-1|NA|NA|TRBJ2-4
TGTGCCTCGAAGGACTTTTGGGGCAAAAACATTCAGTACTTC
CASKDFWGKNIQYF
>TRBV4-2|NA|few|TRBJ2-3
TGTGCCAGCAGCCCCAGCGCGTTTGGTGGCTTGGCAGATACGCAGTATTTT
CASSPSAFGGLADTQYF
>TRBV29-1|NA|NA|TRBJ2-7
TGCAGCGTCAAGAAGTTGGAGGGCGAGCAGTACTTC
CSVKKLEGEQYF
>TRBV7-7|TRBD1|NA|TRBJ2-1
TGTGCCAGCAGCCTGTCCAGACAGGGCCACAATGAGCAGTTCTTC
CASSLSRQGHNEQFF
>TRBV29-1|TRBD1|few|TRBJ2-2
TGCAGCGCCCGGGACAGAAACACCGGGGAGCTGTTTTTT
CSARDRNTGELFF
>TRBV21-1|NA|NA|TRBJ2-7
TGTGCCAGCCAGACTAGCGGGAGATTTGACCCACGGGAGAAGGTGTCGTACGAGCAGTACTTC
CASQTSGRFDPREKVSYEQYF
>TRBV20-1|NA|few|TRBJ1-1
TGCAGTGCTAGAGATTTCGGAGCGGGTGGCACTGAAGCTTTCTTT
CSARDFGAGGTEAFF
>TRBV29-1|NA|NA|TRBJ1-4
TGCAGCGTTGGTATACCTCCGCAAAAACTGTTTTTT
CSVGIPPQKLFF
>TRBV20-1|NA|NA|TRBJ2-3
TGCAGTGCTAGTGAGCTGGATACGCAGTATTTT
CSASELDTQYF
>TRBV20-1|NA|NA|TRBJ2-3
TGCAGTGCTAGAGCGACTGTACCTAGCACAGATACGCAGTATTTT
CSARATVPSTDTQYF
>TRBV14|NA|NA|TRBJ2-7
TGTGCCAGCAGCCAAGATTGGGGCTCGAGCTCCTACGAGCAGTACTTC
CASSQDWGSSSYEQYF
>TRBV6-1|NA|NA|TRBJ2-1
TGTGCCAGCAGTGAAGACGGAAAATACAATGAGCAGTTCTTC
CASSEDGKYNEQFF
>TRBV5-1|NA|few|TRBJ2-7
TGCGCCAGCACTCGGCAGGGGTCTTACGAGCAGTACTTC
CASTRQGSYEQYF
>TRBV15|TRBD2|NA|TRBJ2-1
TGTGCCACCAGCATTGGGACGGGTAGCGGGAGCACCAACAATGAGCAGTTCTTC
CATSIGTGSGSTNNEQFF
>TRBV7-8|TRBD2|NA|TRBJ2-1
TGTGCCAGCAGCCCACCGCCGTGGCTAGCGGAGGAAACCTACAATGGGCAGTTCTTC
CASSPPPWLAEETYNGQFF
>TRBV4-3|NA|once|TRBJ2-7
TGCGCCAGCAGCCAAGTACTCCCGGGGAGCGAGCAGTACTTC
CASSQVLPGSEQYF
>TRBV6-6|TRBD1|few|TRBJ2-7
TGTGCCAGCAGTTCGGACAGGTCCTACGAGCAGTACTTC
CASSSDRSYEQYF
>TRBV29-1|NA|NA|TRBJ1-2
TGCAGCGTTGAAAGGGCAGGGGTCTATGGCTACACCTTC
CSVERAGVYGYTF
>TRBV3-1|NA|NA|TRBJ2-1
TGTGCCAGCAGCCAAGATTCGATCGGCCGGGAGTTCTTC
CASSQDSIGREFF
>TRBV20-1|NA|NA|TRBJ2-7
TGCAGTGCTAGATGGGGGGCCCCCTACGAGCAGTACTTC
CSARWGAPYEQYF
>TRBV5-1|NA|NA|TRBJ2-7
TGCGCCAGCACCGTAGGGGGGCAGGGAAACGAGCAGTACTTC
CASTVGGQGNEQYF
>TRBV6-2/TRBV6-3|NA|NA|TRBJ2-3
TGTGCCAGCAGTTTGGACCCTAGGTCAGGTACGCAGTATTTT
CASSLDPRSGTQYF
>TRBV18|NA|NA|TRBJ2-1
TGTGCCAGCTCACCCCGATCCTACCGCGACAATGAGCAGTTCTTC
CASSPRSYRDNEQFF
>TRBV2|TRBD1|NA|TRBJ2-7
TGTGCCAGCAGCAGGACAGGGGATACCTACGAGCAGTACTTC
CASSRTGDTYEQYF
>TRBV27|NA|once|TRBJ2-1
TGTGCCAGCAGTCAGTACCAGCAACGGAGCTCCTACAATGAGCAGTTCTTC
CASSQYQQRSSYNEQFF